A single sample gave rise to the 20 T cell receptor beta chains below, sequenced in a study of blood T cells in healthy people across ages. Primers used in a second PCR of about 6 to 12 cycles were a sample-barcoded 5' primer and a J-beta primer mix. TCRdb reprocessed the 5' RACE reads via MiXCR and lists one record per CDR3 protein. The profile covers 550,000 to 600,000 distinct CDR3 sequences, with 27% appearing a single time and roughly 20% taken by the ten largest. The sample consisted of blood. Receptors were obtained from a woman in her seventies in good health.

This clonotype was seen a handful of times. This chain connects TRBV4-1 to TRBJ1-1, with D possibly TRBD1 on 6 matching bases. CDR1 is MGHRA, CDR2 YSYEKL, per germline. The length of the CDR3 is 18 residues. The V end was cut by 0 bases, the J end by 0 bases, with 17 bases between. The CDR3 reads CASSQDSQGFLLNTEAFF. CDR3 coding DNA: TGCGCCAGCAGCCAAGATTCACAGGGTTTTTTACTGAACACTGAAGCTTTCTTT.

This clonotype was counted between two and nine times. The CDR3 DNA follows: TGTGCCAGCAGCTTAGGGGCCACACCATCCTACGAGCAGTACTTC. Protein product: CASSLGATPSYEQYF. The chain combines TRBV13 with TRBJ2-7; D uncertain. Trimming stripped 0 bases from V and 1 base from J, with 10 bases between. This CDR3 contains 15 residues. CDR1 is PRHDT, CDR2 FYEKMQ, per germline (reference sequence).

Only a few counts were recorded for this clonotype. This rearrangement joins TRBV10-3 to TRBJ2-7, with 7 bases aligning to TRBD1. The germline V gene has CDR1 ENHRY and CDR2 SYGVKD. This CDR3 comprises 12 residues. The ends lost 8 bases at V and 3 bases at J; junction bases unmatched: 4. CDR3 nucleotides: TGTGCCATCGGGGACAGATACTACGAGCAGTACTTC. It translates to CAIGDRYYEQYF.

The rearrangement links TRBV7-2 to TRBJ1-6, with a tentative D call TRBD1 (5 bases). The CDR3 has 17 amino acids. V shed 0 bases and J shed 2 bases, with 11 bases lying between them. Germline assignment: CDR1 SGHTA and CDR2 FQGNSA. The chain's CDR3 is CASSLAGGGPYNSPLHF. The DNA of the CDR3 is TGTGCCAGCAGCTTAGCCGGGGGTGGGCCCTATAATTCACCCCTCCACTTT.

The V and J genes are TRBV24-1 and TRBJ2-2, with a tentative D call TRBD2 (5 bases). This CDR3 comprises 17 residues. CDR1 KGHDR and CDR2 SFDVKD come from the germline V gene. V lost 3 bases, J lost 5 bases, and 18 bases lay in between. This CDR3 is CATSDIGSRGRTGELFF. CDR3 nucleotide sequence: TGTGCCACCAGTGATATTGGTAGCCGGGGAAGGACCGGGGAGCTGTTTTTT.

In regard to this clonotype: A much larger clone differs by one base, so this may be a read error. This chain connects TRBV30 to TRBJ2-1, with D perhaps TRBD2 (6 bases). The end of the DNA fits TRBJ2-5 better, so the J call may be wrong. Germline lookup yields CDR1 GTSNPN and CDR2 SVGIG (reference sequence). CDR3 length: 14 residues. CDR3 in amino acids: CAWETQTLREAQYF. Here the CDR3 DNA reads TGTGCCTGGGAAACACAAACTTTAAGGGAGGCCCAGTACTTC.

This clonotype has just a few counts. V and J are TRBV5-6 and TRBJ2-2; 8 positions match TRBD2. The CDR3 covers 15 residues. Trimming at V came to 4 bases and at J to 1 base, leaving 3 bases not matched to a gene. Germline CDR1 SGHDT, CDR2 YYEEEE. In nucleotides, the CDR3 is TGTGCCAGCAGCATAGCGGGGCGGAACACCGGGGAGCTGTTTTTT. Protein product: CASSIAGRNTGELFF. Supplemented by reference TRBV5-6 and TRBJ2-2, the full variable domain reads DAGVTQSPTHLIKTRGQQVTLRCSPKSGHDTVSWYQQALGQGPQFIFQYYEEEERQRGNFPDRFSGHQFPNYSSELNVNALLLGDSALYLCASSIAGRNTGELFFGEGSRLTVL.

This clonotype was seen only a few times. V gene TRBV7-2 combines with J gene TRBJ2-2; D call uncertain. The CDR3 contains 14 residues. The V end lost 0 bases, the J end lost 3 bases, and 5 bases lay between the germline ends. Germline V gene data show CDR1 as SGHTA and CDR2 as FQGNSA. The CDR3 reads CASSLAAYTGELFF. The DNA for the CDR3 is TGTGCCAGCAGCTTAGCAGCCTACACCGGGGAGCTGTTTTTT.

The chain employs TRBV4-3 and TRBJ2-7; D unclear. The CDR3 has 15 amino acids. V was cut by 0 bases and J by 0 bases, with 9 bases left in between. Germline CDR1 reads LGHNA; CDR2 reads YSLEER. This CDR3 is CASSQDEKSSYEQYF. DNA of the CDR3: TGCGCCAGCAGCCAAGACGAGAAGAGCTCCTACGAGCAGTACTTC.

The table lists this clonotype with a few counts. The chain joins TRBV7-2 to TRBJ2-7; D unresolved. The CDR3 covers 14 residues. V lost 1 base and J 6 bases, leaving 13 bases between the germline ends. CDR1 and CDR2 from the germline V gene are SGHTA and FQGNSA. The CDR3 loop is CASSLEVVPAEQYF. CDR3 nucleotides: TGTGCCAGCAGCTTAGAGGTGGTTCCGGCCGAGCAGTACTTC.

The rearrangement joins TRBV5-1 to TRBJ2-5; D uncertain. CDR1 SGHRS and CDR2 YFSETQ come from the germline V gene. This CDR3 has 14 residues. The ends were cut back, 0 bases at V and 5 bases at J, with 11 bases in the middle. The CDR3 loop reads CASSLVKGMETQYF. The CDR3 region has the DNA TGCGCCAGCAGCTTGGTGAAGGGAATGGAGACCCAGTACTTC.

This clonotype was observed a few times. V and J are TRBV6-5 and TRBJ1-1, with unresolved D. CDR1 is MNHEY and CDR2 is SVGAGI in the germline V gene. There are 13 residues in the CDR3. V lost 6 bases and J lost 3, with 11 bases in between. The CDR3 DNA reads as TGTGCCAGCAGAACGACGGGCTACACTGAAGCTTTCTTT. Amino acid sequence: CASRTTGYTEAFF.

This clonotype has just a few counts. This rearrangement joins TRBV20-1 to TRBJ2-5; unclear D gene. V lost 3 bases to trimming and J lost 5 bases, with 13 bases between them. The CDR3 length is 13 residues. CDR1 and CDR2 (germline): DFQATT, SNEGSKA (reference sequence). Here the CDR3 DNA reads TGCAGTGCTAGTGGTATTACACAGGAGACCCAGTACTTC. Protein sequence: CSASGITQETQYF.

The chain links TRBV4-2 to TRBJ2-5; possible D gene TRBD1, 5 bases. The CDR3 consists of 13 residues. Germline CDR1 and CDR2: LGHNA and YNFKEQ. The V end was cut by 3 bases, the J end by 5 bases, with 10 bases between. For the CDR3, the DNA is TGTGCCAGCAGCCAGGGGCAGAAGGAGACCCAGTACTTC. Amino acids: CASSQGQKETQYF.

This clonotype has just a few counts. The chain has TRBV20-1 and TRBJ2-5; TRBD1 matches 12 bases. The V gene's germline CDR1 is DFQATT and CDR2 SNEGSKA (reference sequence). The J segment lost 2 bases and the V segment lost 5 bases, leaving 6 bases of the junction unmatched. The CDR3 consists of 15 residues. In nucleotides, the CDR3 is TGCAGTGCTGCCGGGACAGGGGGCCGGCAAGAGACCCAGTACTTC. It encodes CSAAGTGGRQETQYF.

This clonotype was counted only a few times. This rearrangement joins TRBV20-1 to TRBJ1-3, with D unclear. The length of the CDR3 is 15 residues. In germline, CDR1 is DFQATT, CDR2 SNEGSKA (reference sequence). V gave up 0 bases and J gave up 4 bases, with 13 bases separating them. The CDR3: CSARDPGPGGNTIYF. The CDR3 DNA follows: TGCAGTGCTAGAGATCCAGGCCCGGGGGGAAACACCATATATTTT.

In its sample, this clonotype was seen a few times. This rearrangement joins TRBV10-3 to TRBJ1-6; the D gene is possibly TRBD1 (5 bases). This CDR3 has 15 residues. Trimming took off 2 bases at V and 7 bases at J, with 12 bases between the two ends. The germline V gene has CDR1 ENHRY and CDR2 SYGVKD. The CDR3 loop is CAISEDGGSNSPLHF. The CDR3 DNA follows: TGTGCCATCAGTGAGGACGGGGGGTCCAATTCACCCCTCCACTTT.

This clonotype was recorded a few times. The chain has TRBV7-9 and TRBJ2-2; D possibly corresponds to TRBD2 (6 bases). Germline loops: CDR1 SEHNR, CDR2 FQNEAQ (reference sequence). Trimming took 3 bases from V and 5 from J, leaving 13 bases between them. CDR3 length equals 15 residues. The CDR3 region has the DNA TGTGCCAGCAGCTTCCGTGGAGGGCGAACCGGGGAGCTGTTTTTT. This gives the protein CASSFRGGRTGELFF.

The table lists this clonotype with a few counts. V usage is TRBV7-9 and J usage is TRBJ1-1, with D maybe TRBD1 (6 bases). Trimming cost V 4 bases and J 8 bases, with 14 bases left between them. This CDR3 region has 13 residues. The germline CDR1 and CDR2 sequences are SEHNR and FQNEAQ (reference sequence). The CDR3 coding sequence is TGTGCCAGCAGCTCAAACAGGGTTATGGAAGCTTTCTTT. Protein: CASSSNRVMEAFF.

This clonotype turned up a few times. The CDR3: CASSHLTGGSYEQYF. The CDR3 coding sequence is TGTGCCAGCAGTCACCTGACAGGGGGCTCCTACGAGCAGTACTTC. The chain recombines TRBV27 with TRBJ2-7; 9 bases are shared with TRBD1. V trimming: 5 bases; J trimming: 0 bases; junction bases outside the gene matches: 5. The length of the CDR3 is 15 residues. The germline V gene has CDR1 MNHEY and CDR2 SMNVEV (reference sequence).